This T cell receptor beta chain derives from a study of cytomegalovirus exposure and HLA in healthy donors. Study information: Early on, a data release was issued that held 80 million or so unique TCRs from HLA-typed donors.

Nominally healthy donors provided the samples, though records likely missed some immune exposures. The PCR used 60 Vbeta and 13 Jbeta primers. Profiled with immunoSEQ multiplex PCR; TCRdb holds only in-frame clones, not every one. The top ten hold approximately 1.5% of the sample, which has about 200,000 clones, around four fifths seen once. Broader study findings: About 87% or about 30% of the time was how often most TCR beta V segments were productive, according to an earlier analysis. Later analysis identified several of the most significant clusters that appeared linked to common viral pathogens.

The CDR3 consists of 16 residues. Trimming stripped 4 bases from V and 0 bases from J, with 14 bases between. Germline V lookup: CDR1 SGHRS, CDR2 YFSETQ. Comment on this clone: Its antigen is not identified.

The TCR was taken from a man aged 45 to 65 in good health and CMV-seronegative. V is TRBV5-1 and J is TRBJ1-3, with D possibly TRBD1 on 6 matching bases. The sequenced sample consisted of PBMCs. The CDR3 protein is CASSPEWGLSGNTIYF. CDR3 DNA: TGCGCCAGCAGCCCGGAGTGGGGGCTCTCTGGAAACACCATATATTTT.